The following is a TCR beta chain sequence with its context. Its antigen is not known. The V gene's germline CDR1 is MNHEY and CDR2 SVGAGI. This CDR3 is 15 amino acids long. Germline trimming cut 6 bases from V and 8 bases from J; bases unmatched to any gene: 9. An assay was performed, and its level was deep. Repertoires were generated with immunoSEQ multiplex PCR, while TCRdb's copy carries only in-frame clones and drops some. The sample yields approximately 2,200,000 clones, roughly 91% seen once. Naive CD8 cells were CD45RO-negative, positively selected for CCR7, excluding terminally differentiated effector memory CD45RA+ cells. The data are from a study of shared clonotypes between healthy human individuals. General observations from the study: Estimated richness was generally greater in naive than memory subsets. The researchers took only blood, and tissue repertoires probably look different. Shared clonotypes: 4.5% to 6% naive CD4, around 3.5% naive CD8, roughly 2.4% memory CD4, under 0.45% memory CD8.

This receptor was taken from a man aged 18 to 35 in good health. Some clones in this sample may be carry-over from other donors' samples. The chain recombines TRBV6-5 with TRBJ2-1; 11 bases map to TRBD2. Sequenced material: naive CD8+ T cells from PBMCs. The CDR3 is CASSVSGRAIDEQFF. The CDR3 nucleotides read TGTGCCAGCAGCGTTAGCGGGAGGGCCATCGATGAGCAGTTCTTC.